This TCR beta chain was documented in a study of blood T cells in healthy people across ages. Germline V gene sequence: CDR1 SGDLS, CDR2 YYNGEE. The CDR3 covers 15 residues. The V segment lost 2 bases and the J segment 5 bases; nucleotides outside the gene matches: 5. In its sample, this clonotype was seen a few times. With a J-beta primer mix and a sample-barcoded 5' primer, a second PCR ran about 6 to 11 cycles. TCRdb re-derived calls from the 5' RACE reads in MiXCR, one entry per CDR3 protein. The data contain hundreds of thousands of distinct CDR3 sequences, over 45% of them seen just once; the ten biggest clones take up about 20%.

This receptor was obtained from a man aged 25 to 40 in good health. The chain is built from TRBV9 and TRBJ2-1; 9 nucleotides line up with TRBD2. Specimen: blood. The CDR3 nucleotides are TGTGCCAGCAGCGTGGCTAGCGGGAAAAACAATGAGCAGTTCTTC. It is translated as CASSVASGKNNEQFF.